The 9 T cell receptor beta chains below all came from one sample that was sequenced in a study of blood T cell repertoires in COVID-19. Assay: immunoSEQ multiplex PCR; the TCRdb copy retains only in-frame clones and omits some. Among 150,000 to 200,000 clones listed, about 88% were seen once. The sample was peripheral blood. The origin of the receptors is a man aged 55 to 70 with active or convalescent COVID-19.

The genes are TRBV18 and TRBJ2-5; tentatively, D is TRBD1 (6 bases). The V and J ends lost 5 bases and 5 bases respectively, with 18 bases between them. The CDR3 runs 15 residues. Per the germline V gene, CDR1 is KGHSH and CDR2 is LQKENI. The CDR3 bases are TGTGCCAGCTCAGAACAGGGAGAGGTGGGGGAGACCCAGTACTTC. Translation gives CASSEQGEVGETQYF.

The J gene is TRBJ2-7, the V gene TRBV9; 10 nucleotides align to TRBD2. Germline assignment: CDR1 SGDLS and CDR2 YYNGEE. The CDR3 extends over 15 amino acids. The V segment lost 5 bases and the J segment 1 base; nucleotides outside the gene matches: 6. DNA of the CDR3: TGTGCCAGCAGTCGTCATAGCGGGGGGTCCTACGAGCAGTACTTC. Its protein product is CASSRHSGGSYEQYF. Filled out from reference TRBV9 and TRBJ2-7, the complete variable domain reads DSGVTQTPKHLITATGQRVTLRCSPRSGDLSVYWYQQSLDQGLQFLIQYYNGEERAKGNILERFSAQQFPDLHSELNLSSLELGDSALYFCASSRHSGGSYEQYFGPGTRLTVT.

CDR3 sequence: CASSPRLGNYGYTF. The CDR3 DNA sequence: TGTGCCAGCAGCCCTCGACTCGGGAACTATGGCTACACCTTC. The chain links TRBV27 to TRBJ1-2; D gene ambiguous. Trimming left V 6 bases short and J 2 bases short, with 13 bases between. Looked up from germline, CDR1 is MNHEY and CDR2 is SMNVEV (reference sequence). The CDR3 extends over 14 amino acids.

V usage is TRBV19 and J usage is TRBJ1-1; D perhaps matches TRBD1 (5 bases). Trimming shortened V by 4 bases and J by 4 bases, and 13 bases separated the two germline ends. This CDR3 comprises 14 residues. The germline V gene encodes CDR1 LNHDA and CDR2 SQIVND (reference sequence). The CDR3 loop is CASSTQVPLTEAFF. CDR3 nucleotide sequence: TGTGCCAGTAGTACACAGGTGCCCCTCACTGAAGCTTTCTTT.

This clone was observed once. This chain connects TRBV18 to TRBJ1-6, with D unresolved. CDR1 and CDR2 (germline): KGHSH, LQKENI. V shed 2 bases and J shed 6 bases, with 11 bases lying between them. This CDR3 is built from 15 residues. CDR3 residues: CASSPNTAVNSPLHF. The CDR3 coding sequence is TGTGCCAGCTCACCAAACACCGCCGTTAATTCACCCCTCCACTTT.

V and J are TRBV27 and TRBJ2-1, with D possibly matching TRBD2 (6 bases). CDR3 length: 17 residues. Trimming took off 4 bases at V and 6 bases at J, with 22 bases between the two ends. The germline CDR1 and CDR2 sequences are MNHEY and SMNVEV (reference sequence). The CDR3 reads CASSSAKVAVLTNEQFF. The CDR3 DNA sequence: TGTGCCAGCAGTTCAGCTAAAGTAGCGGTTCTTACCAATGAGCAGTTCTTC.

The chain links TRBV27 to TRBJ2-1; 10 bases agree with TRBD2. Germline V CDR1 and CDR2: MNHEY, SMNVEV (reference sequence). The CDR3 runs to 15 residues. J was trimmed by 12 bases and V by 7 bases; bases with no gene match: 15. CDR3 nucleotide sequence: TGTGCCAGCACTACCGGGACTAGCGCACGACTTGGGCAGTTCTTC. Protein: CASTTGTSARLGQFF.

This rearrangement joins TRBV13 to TRBJ1-1; D is undetermined. CDR3 length: 13 residues. Trimming cost V 2 bases and J 6 bases, with 10 bases left between them. Germline CDR1 is PRHDT and CDR2 is FYEKMQ (reference sequence). The CDR3 is CASSLTKAPEAFF. The CDR3 DNA reads as TGTGCCAGCAGCTTAACCAAAGCCCCTGAAGCTTTCTTT.

The genes are TRBV30 and TRBJ2-7; the match to TRBD2 covers 11 bases. Germline V CDR1 and CDR2: GTSNPN, SVGIG (reference sequence). V trimming: 6 bases; J trimming: 5 bases; junction bases outside the gene matches: 6. The CDR3 length is 13 residues. The CDR3 region is CACTTSGINEQYF. As DNA, the CDR3 is TGTGCCTGCACGACTAGCGGGATCAACGAGCAGTACTTC. Using reference TRBV30 and TRBJ2-7 for the parts outside the CDR3, the full variable domain is SQTIHQWPATLVQPVGSPLSLECTVEGTSNPNLYWYRQAAGRGLQLLFYSVGIGQISSEVPQNLSASRPQDRQFILSSKKLLLSDSGFYLCACTTSGINEQYFGPGTRLTVT.